The 32 T cell receptor beta chains below come from one sample, sequenced in a study of cytomegalovirus exposure and HLA in healthy donors. Assay: immunoSEQ multiplex PCR; the TCRdb copy retains only in-frame clones and omits some. The sample carries 100,000 to 150,000 clones, 70% to 90% recorded once. The sample consisted of PBMCs. These receptors were collected from a woman aged 18 to 35 in good health and CMV-seronegative.

This clone was observed a few times. This sequence joins TRBV30 and TRBJ1-1, with 7 bases that match TRBD1. The CDR3 is 13 amino acids. The V segment lost 0 bases and the J segment 3 bases; nucleotides outside the gene matches: 1. CDR1 is GTSNPN, CDR2 SVGIG, per germline (reference sequence). Written as DNA, the CDR3 is TGTGCCTGGAGTGTTCAGGGGGACACTGAAGCTTTCTTT. Translating it yields CAWSVQGDTEAFF.

The V call is TRBV13, the J call TRBJ2-7; 10 nucleotides line up with TRBD1. Germline V CDR1 and CDR2: PRHDT, FYEKMQ (reference sequence). The CDR3 extends over 16 amino acids. After removal of 2 bases from V and 3 bases from J, the junction contained 7 bases not matched to a gene. The CDR3 sequence is CASSLYRDRGFYEQYF. The DNA for the CDR3 is TGTGCCAGCAGCTTATACCGGGACAGGGGCTTCTACGAGCAGTACTTC.

This chain connects TRBV15 to TRBJ2-7; D unclear. The CDR3 totals 12 residues. Germline-derived CDR1 and CDR2 are LNHNV and YYDKDF (reference sequence). The germline V and J ends were trimmed by 0 bases and 4 bases, with 4 bases remaining between them. CDR3 in DNA: TGTGCCACCAGCAGAGACGGTTACGAGCAGTACTTC. This encodes CATSRDGYEQYF.

This clone was counted once. The V gene is TRBV30, the J gene TRBJ1-4; TRBD1 might be the D (6 bases). The germline V gene has CDR1 GTSNPN and CDR2 SVGIG (reference sequence). V dropped 3 bases and J dropped 2 bases, with 10 bases sitting between them. This CDR3 region has 14 residues. CDR3 sequence: CAWSAGVTNEKLFF. DNA of the CDR3: TGTGCCTGGAGCGCAGGGGTGACTAATGAAAAACTGTTTTTT.

J is TRBJ1-4 and V is TRBV28; the D gene is possibly TRBD1 (6 bases). V lost 5 bases, J lost 10 bases, and 20 bases lay in between. The V gene's germline CDR1 is MDHEN and CDR2 SYDVKM. This CDR3 is built from 15 residues. In DNA form, the CDR3 reads TGTGCCAGCAGTCCGCAGACAGGCCAACTACTAAAACTGTTTTTT. This sequence encodes CASSPQTGQLLKLFF.

CDR3: CASSEQGQGFYEQYF. CDR3 bases: TGTGCCAGCAGTGAACAGGGACAGGGGTTCTACGAGCAGTACTTC. J is TRBJ2-7 and V is TRBV2; 10 bases agree with TRBD1. CDR1 and CDR2 (germline): SNHLY, FYNNEI. The CDR3 covers 15 residues. V shed 2 bases, J shed 3 bases, and the junction held 4 bases outside the gene matches.

This clone was counted a few times. Other DNA sequences within the sample encode an identical CDR3. The V gene is TRBV9, the J gene TRBJ2-3, with 10 bases lining up with TRBD2. The CDR3 contains 16 residues. V gave up 0 bases and J gave up 5 bases; unmatched junction bases: 6. Germline V lookup: CDR1 SGDLS, CDR2 YYNGEE. CDR3 DNA sequence: TGTGCCAGCAGCGTAGCAGCGGGGGGGCTCGGAGATACGCAGTATTTT. It specifies CASSVAAGGLGDTQYF.

The rearrangement uses TRBV7-9 and TRBJ1-2; the match to TRBD1 covers 7 bases. V lost 3 bases and J lost 2; bases outside the gene matches: 9. Germline CDR1 SEHNR, CDR2 FQNEAQ (reference sequence). CDR3 size: 16 residues. CDR3 loop: CASSLGVRGLNYGYTF. Written as DNA, the CDR3 is TGTGCCAGCAGCTTGGGTGTGAGGGGGCTGAACTATGGCTACACCTTC.

This chain links TRBV5-1 with TRBJ2-2; 8 bases fit TRBD2. Per the germline V gene, CDR1 is SGHRS and CDR2 is YFSETQ. The length of the CDR3 is 17 residues. The V and J ends lost 4 bases and 0 bases, in that order; junction bases with no gene match: 8. This CDR3 is CASSPLAGVTNTGELFF. The CDR3 nucleotides read TGCGCCAGCAGCCCTCTAGCGGGTGTGACGAACACCGGGGAGCTGTTTTTT. The whole variable domain, filled in from reference TRBV5-1 and TRBJ2-2, reads KAGVTQTPRYLIKTRGQQVTLSCSPISGHRSVSWYQQTPGQGLQFLFEYFSETQRNKGNFPGRFSGRQFSNSRSEMNVSTLELGDSALYLCASSPLAGVTNTGELFFGEGSRLTVL.

CDR3 sequence: CASSTQVADTQYF. CDR3 DNA sequence: TGTGCCAGCAGCACACAGGTCGCAGATACGCAGTATTTT. This chain joins TRBV7-6 and TRBJ2-3; possible D gene TRBD1, 5 bases. The CDR3 runs to 13 residues. V lost 5 bases and J 4 bases, leaving 10 bases between the germline ends. Germline loops: CDR1 SGHVS, CDR2 FNYEAQ.

Notes on this clone: Other DNA sequences in this specimen translate into the identical CDR3. The V gene is TRBV30, the J gene TRBJ1-1, with a possible D match to TRBD1 (5 bases). Germline CDR1 is GTSNPN and CDR2 is SVGIG (reference sequence). The CDR3 is made up of 13 amino acids. V lost 0 bases to trimming and J lost 5 bases, with 10 bases between them. The CDR3: CAWSVGGGTEAFF. DNA of the CDR3: TGTGCCTGGAGTGTAGGCGGGGGGACTGAAGCTTTCTTT. Based on the CDR3 plus reference TRBV30 and TRBJ1-1, the full variable domain is SQTIHQWPATLVQPVGSPLSLECTVEGTSNPNLYWYRQAAGRGLQLLFYSVGIGQISSEVPQNLSASRPQDRQFILSSKKLLLSDSGFYLCAWSVGGGTEAFFGQGTRLTVV.

The V gene is TRBV7-3, the J gene TRBJ2-7, with 7 bases that match TRBD1. The junction had 13 bases not matched to a gene; V was cut back by 5 bases and J by 0 bases. Germline loops: CDR1 SGHTA, CDR2 FQGTGA. This CDR3 is built from 17 residues. The CDR3 loop reads CASSPRFDRVGSYEQYF. The CDR3 DNA reads TGTGCCAGCAGCCCCCGGTTTGACAGGGTTGGCTCCTACGAGCAGTACTTC.

V is TRBV15 and J is TRBJ2-3; D not certain. With 2 bases removed from V and 5 bases from J, the gap between germline ends came to 8 bases. The length of the CDR3 is 13 residues. The germline V gene encodes CDR1 LNHNV and CDR2 YYDKDF (reference sequence). The CDR3 is CATSRPDLDTQYF. CDR3 nucleotide sequence: TGTGCCACCAGCAGACCCGACTTAGATACGCAGTATTTT.

The chain joins TRBV6-6 to TRBJ1-1, with D tentatively TRBD1 (5 bases). The V end lost 0 bases, the J end lost 4 bases, and 6 bases lay between the germline ends. This CDR3 has 13 residues. Germline lookup yields CDR1 MNHNY and CDR2 SVGAGI (reference sequence). CDR3 loop: CASSYSGGTEAFF. CDR3 bases: TGTGCCAGCAGTTACTCGGGGGGCACTGAAGCTTTCTTT.

This sequence joins TRBV19 and TRBJ2-5, with D possibly TRBD2 on 6 matching bases. CDR3 size: 15 residues. Trimming took 4 bases from V and 3 from J, leaving 15 bases between them. Germline V gives CDR1 LNHDA, CDR2 SQIVND (reference sequence). The CDR3 reads CASSTAGSGKETQYF. In DNA form, the CDR3 reads TGTGCCAGTAGTACGGCCGGGAGCGGAAAAGAGACCCAGTACTTC. The variable domain in full, with the rest retrieved from reference TRBV19 and TRBJ2-5, is DGGITQSPKYLFRKEGQNVTLSCEQNLNHDAMYWYRQDPGQGLRLIYYSQIVNDFQKGDIAEGYSVSREKKESFPLTVTSAQKNPTAFYLCASSTAGSGKETQYFGPGTRLLVL.

J is TRBJ1-2 and V is TRBV5-6; no definite D call. From germline, CDR1 is SGHDT and CDR2 YYEEEE. The CDR3 covers 13 residues. Trimming left V 2 bases short and J 2 bases short, with 7 bases between. CDR3 amino acids: CASSFTENYGYTF. The CDR3 DNA is TGTGCCAGCAGCTTCACAGAGAACTATGGCTACACCTTC.

The gene calls are TRBV5-1 and TRBJ1-4, with 12 bases lining up with TRBD1. The CDR3 is made up of 16 amino acids. Germline V gene sequence: CDR1 SGHRS, CDR2 YFSETQ. V lost 4 bases and J lost 6; bases outside the gene matches: 7. The CDR3 bases are TGCGCCAGCAGCACCGGGACAGGGGGCGATTATGAAAAACTGTTTTTT. Amino acid sequence: CASSTGTGGDYEKLFF.

V is TRBV5-4 and J is TRBJ2-7; D is undetermined. V lost 1 base and J 2 bases, leaving 16 bases between the germline ends. Looked up from germline, CDR1 is SGHNT and CDR2 is YYREEE (reference sequence). The length of the CDR3 is 16 residues. CDR3 bases: TGTGCCAGCAGCTTGATCCCGCCGGCGGAGCCCTACGAGCAGTACTTC. It translates to CASSLIPPAEPYEQYF.

This clone has just a few counts. The V and J genes are TRBV28 and TRBJ2-7; 8 bases are shared with TRBD1. Germline-derived CDR1 and CDR2 are MDHEN and SYDVKM. V lost 4 bases to trimming and J lost 2 bases; unmatched junction nucleotides: 10. The CDR3 sequence is 16 residues long. The CDR3 is CASSSTRQGPAYEQYF. DNA of the CDR3: TGTGCCAGCAGTTCCACTCGACAGGGGCCAGCCTACGAGCAGTACTTC.

This chain connects TRBV10-1 to TRBJ2-2; possibly TRBD2 for D (6 bases). Deletions cut 4 bases from V and 2 bases from J, with 20 bases between. The CDR3 contains 18 residues. Germline CDR1 and CDR2: WNHNN and SYGVQD (reference sequence). CDR3 nucleotide sequence: TGCGCCAGCAGTGTTGGTCCAAGCGGCGGGGACAACACCGGGGAGCTGTTTTTT. Translated, it gives CASSVGPSGGDNTGELFF.

This chain connects TRBV2 to TRBJ1-5; D is possibly TRBD1 (5 bases). Germline loops: CDR1 SNHLY, CDR2 FYNNEI. Between the trimmed V and J ends, which lost 3 bases and 5 bases, there was a span of 5 bases. The CDR3 has 12 residues. The CDR3 DNA sequence: TGTGCCAGCAGTGACAGGGATCAGCCCCAGCATTTT. Residues: CASSDRDQPQHF.

The chain is built from TRBV5-4 and TRBJ2-7, with 12 bases aligning to TRBD2. J lost 2 bases, V lost 3 bases, and 6 bases had no gene match. Per germline, CDR1 SGHNT and CDR2 YYREEE (reference sequence). The CDR3 contains 16 residues. The CDR3 protein is CASSSRLAGEAYEQYF. In nucleotides, the CDR3 is TGTGCCAGCAGCTCGAGACTAGCGGGAGAGGCCTACGAGCAGTACTTC.

This rearrangement joins TRBV27 to TRBJ1-1, with D perhaps TRBD1 (5 bases). The CDR3 spans 13 residues. From germline, CDR1 is MNHEY and CDR2 SMNVEV (reference sequence). The V and J ends lost 3 bases and 4 bases respectively, with 9 bases between them. CDR3 region: CASSFGGGTEAFF. The CDR3 DNA reads TGTGCCAGCAGTTTTGGGGGGGGCACTGAAGCTTTCTTT.

This rearrangement joins TRBV7-9 to TRBJ2-5; 8 bases align to TRBD1. The V segment lost 5 bases and the J segment 0 bases; nucleotides outside the gene matches: 5. CDR3 length: 15 residues. From germline, CDR1 is SEHNR and CDR2 FQNEAQ (reference sequence). CDR3 in DNA: TGTGCCAGCAGCGTTCGACAGGGGTACCAAGAGACCCAGTACTTC. This sequence encodes CASSVRQGYQETQYF.

The chain couples TRBV28 to TRBJ1-1; no firm D call. The ends were cut back, 3 bases at V and 1 base at J, with 6 bases in the middle. Germline values: CDR1 MDHEN, CDR2 SYDVKM. This CDR3 has 13 residues. The CDR3 region is CASSFDTNTEAFF. The CDR3, as DNA: TGTGCCAGCAGTTTTGACACGAACACTGAAGCTTTCTTT.

The chain employs TRBV5-6 and TRBJ2-3, with D maybe TRBD2 (5 bases). Germline V gene data show CDR1 as SGHDT and CDR2 as YYEEEE. Trimming cost V 4 bases and J 6 bases, with 15 bases left between them. The CDR3 spans 14 residues. CDR3: CASSLPTRADTQYF. The CDR3 DNA follows: TGTGCCAGCAGCCTCCCCACTAGGGCTGATACGCAGTATTTT.

The chain links TRBV27 to TRBJ1-1, with a weak D call TRBD1 (6 bases). Germline CDR1 is MNHEY and CDR2 is SMNVEV (reference sequence). Trimming pared 6 bases from V and 4 bases from J, leaving 15 bases between. The CDR3 sequence is 14 residues long. CDR3 DNA: TGTGCCAGCAGCCCCGGGGGGGGCGGCACTGAAGCTTTCTTT. Its protein product is CASSPGGGGTEAFF.

This clone was counted only a few times. This chain links TRBV9 with TRBJ1-3; no firm D call. The CDR3 consists of 15 residues. The V and J ends lost 6 bases and 3 bases respectively, with 16 bases between them. Per the germline V gene, CDR1 is SGDLS and CDR2 is YYNGEE. The CDR3 region has the DNA TGTGCCAGCACCACCTCAGCGGGCCATGGAAACACCATATATTTT. Translation gives CASTTSAGHGNTIYF.

This chain uses TRBV30 with TRBJ1-2; D is unclear. Germline V gene data show CDR1 as GTSNPN and CDR2 as SVGIG (reference sequence). The CDR3 covers 14 residues. V dropped 2 bases and J dropped 5 bases, with 15 bases sitting between them. CDR3 DNA sequence: TGTGCCTGGAGTTCTGGCAGTTCCGTTTATGGCTACACCTTC. Encoded protein: CAWSSGSSVYGYTF.

This rearrangement joins TRBV25-1 to TRBJ2-2; D unresolved. The V end was cut by 7 bases, the J end by 4 bases, with 19 bases between. Germline V gene lookup returns CDR1 MGHDK and CDR2 SYGVNS. The CDR3 has 16 amino acids. CDR3 amino acids: CASTPVGTSGTGELFF. The DNA of the CDR3 is TGTGCCAGCACTCCCGTTGGCACTTCGGGCACCGGGGAGCTGTTTTTT.

This clone was detected only a few times. The rearrangement links TRBV21-1 to TRBJ1-5; the D call TRBD1 from the table was never checked on the DNA. TRBV21-1 is a known pseudogene. This CDR3 is 15 amino acids long. CDR3 amino acids: CASSSRQTSNQPQHF. The DNA of the CDR3 is TGTGCCAGCAGCAGCCGACAGACCAGCAATCAGCCCCAGCATTTT.

CDR3: CASSFLPTGELFF. The CDR3 nucleotides read TGTGCCAGCAGTTTTCTTCCGACCGGGGAGCTGTTTTTT. This chain links TRBV27 with TRBJ2-2; D gene uncertain. From germline, CDR1 is MNHEY and CDR2 SMNVEV (reference sequence). V was trimmed by 3 bases and J by 5 bases, leaving 7 bases between them. This CDR3 comprises 13 residues.